This T cell receptor beta chain was sequenced for a study of blood T cell repertoires in COVID-19. This CDR3 has 14 residues. V was clipped by 2 bases and J by 6 bases; unmatched bases: 6. Per germline, CDR1 MNHEY and CDR2 SVGEGT. Those enrolled, adults aged 18 to 89 years, came from fewer than 25 US areas. TCRdb's copy holds only in-frame clones and misses some; the assay was immunoSEQ multiplex PCR. The sample shows some 210,000 clones, 87% of them seen only once. This chain connects TRBV6-2 or TRBV6-3 to TRBJ1-1; 7 bases align to TRBD1. The sequencing sample was made of PBMCs or T cells enriched from blood (not recorded which). This receptor was identified in a man aged 18 to 35 with acute COVID-19. DNA for the CDR3: TGTGCCAGCAGTTACCTTTGGACAGGCCCTGAAGCTTTCTTT. This sequence encodes CASSYLWTGPEAFF.